A selection of T cell receptor beta chains follows, all from one sample in a study of control samples from healthy donors and cancer patients. The assay was immunoSEQ multiplex PCR, and TCRdb's table has in-frame clones only and misses some. This sample has 99,000 or so clones, with approximately 82% found just once. The source material was blood. These receptors originate from a man in his sixties in good health. Each CDR3 is given with its conserved first and last residue. The order of the fields is V gene, D gene, clone size, J gene, CDR3 DNA, CDR3 protein. A D gene is named only where the DNA matches it firmly. Size values are once, few and many counts, or a class for expanded clones, and some rows have none.

>TRBV4-1|TRBD2|NA|TRBJ2-3
TGCGCCAGCAGCCAGGGGGGGGTAGCGGGGACCCCGTGGGATACGCAGTATTTT
CASSQGGVAGTPWDTQYF
>TRBV19|TRBD2|NA|TRBJ2-5
TGTGCCAGTAGTAGCAGCGGGAGTTTCGAGACCCAGTACTTC
CASSSSGSFETQYF
>TRBV6-4|NA|NA|TRBJ2-2
TGTGCCAGAATTAAGACCGGCGGGGAGCTGTTTTTT
CARIKTGGELFF
>TRBV3-1/TRBV3-2|TRBD2|NA|TRBJ2-2
TGTGCCAGCAGCCCACCGGGACTAGAGACCGGGGAGCTGTTTTTT
CASSPPGLETGELFF
>TRBV6-2/TRBV6-3|NA|NA|TRBJ2-3
TGTGCCAGCAGTTACTGGGCGGTGAGCACAGATACGCAGTATTTT
CASSYWAVSTDTQYF
>TRBV9|TRBD2|NA|TRBJ2-7
TGTGCCAGCAGCGCCCTAGCGGGAGGCTACGAGCAGTACTTC
CASSALAGGYEQYF
>TRBV6-5|NA|few|TRBJ1-4
TGTGCCAGCAGTTACTCCGGGACAACTAATGAAAAACTGTTTTTT
CASSYSGTTNEKLFF
>TRBV18|NA|once|TRBJ2-5
TGTGCCAGCTCACCCGGCACAGGACGCCGGACCCAGTACTTC
CASSPGTGRRTQYF
>TRBV19|NA|NA|TRBJ1-5
TGTGCCAGTAGTCCCCGGCCGGGGGCCAACAATCAGCCCCAGCATTTT
CASSPRPGANNQPQHF
>TRBV19|NA|NA|TRBJ2-3
TGTGCCAGTAGTAGTACGTTGGGAGGTACGCAGTATTTT
CASSSTLGGTQYF
>TRBV5-5|TRBD2|few|TRBJ2-7
TGTGCCAGCAGCTTGTATAGCGGGGTCTACGAGCAGTACTTC
CASSLYSGVYEQYF
>TRBV6-5|TRBD1|NA|TRBJ1-3
TGTGCCAGCAGTTTCGACAGGGTTTCTGCAGGAAACACCATATATTTT
CASSFDRVSAGNTIYF